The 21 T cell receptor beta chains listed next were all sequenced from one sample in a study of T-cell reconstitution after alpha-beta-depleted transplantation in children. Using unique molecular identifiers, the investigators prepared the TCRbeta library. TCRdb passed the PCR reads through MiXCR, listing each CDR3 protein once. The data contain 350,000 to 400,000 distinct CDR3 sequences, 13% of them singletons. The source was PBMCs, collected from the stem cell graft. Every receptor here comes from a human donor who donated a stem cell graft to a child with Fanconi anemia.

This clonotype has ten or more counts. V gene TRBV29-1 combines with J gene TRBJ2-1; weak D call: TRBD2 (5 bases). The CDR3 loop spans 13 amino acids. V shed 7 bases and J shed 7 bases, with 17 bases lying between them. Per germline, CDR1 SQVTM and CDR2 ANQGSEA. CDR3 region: CSAGRPAENEQFF. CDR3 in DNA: TGCAGCGCCGGGCGGCCAGCGGAGAATGAGCAGTTCTTC.

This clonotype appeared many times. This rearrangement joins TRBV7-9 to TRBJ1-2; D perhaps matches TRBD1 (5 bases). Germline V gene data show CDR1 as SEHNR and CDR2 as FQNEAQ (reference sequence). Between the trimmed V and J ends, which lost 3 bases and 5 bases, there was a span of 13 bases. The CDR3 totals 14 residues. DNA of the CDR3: TGTGCCAGCAGCTTCGGGGAGGGGACGTATGGCTACACCTTC. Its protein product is CASSFGEGTYGYTF.

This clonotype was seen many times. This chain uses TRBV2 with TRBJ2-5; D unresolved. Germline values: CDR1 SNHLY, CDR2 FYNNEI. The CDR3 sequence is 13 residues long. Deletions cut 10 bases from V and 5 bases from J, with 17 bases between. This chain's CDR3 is CATKARRGETQYF. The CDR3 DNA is TGTGCCACAAAAGCCCGGCGTGGGGAGACCCAGTACTTC.

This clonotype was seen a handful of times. The CDR3 region is CASSHGRASLNEQFF. The CDR3 region has the DNA TGTGCCAGCAGCCATGGGAGGGCGAGTTTGAATGAGCAGTTCTTC. The V gene is TRBV7-2, the J gene TRBJ2-1, with TRBD2 identical over 7 bases. The ends lost 5 bases at V and 7 bases at J; junction bases unmatched: 11. The CDR3 has 15 residues. In germline, CDR1 is SGHTA, CDR2 FQGNSA.

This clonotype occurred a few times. The CDR3 sequence is CASSHPLNRDGAFF. CDR3 DNA sequence: TGCGCCAGCAGCCACCCCCTTAATCGGGACGGGGCTTTCTTT. J is TRBJ1-1 and V is TRBV4-3, with D tentatively TRBD1 (5 bases). Trimming left V 3 bases short and J 11 bases short, with 19 bases between. The germline gives CDR1 LGHNA, CDR2 YSLEER. The CDR3 spans 14 residues.

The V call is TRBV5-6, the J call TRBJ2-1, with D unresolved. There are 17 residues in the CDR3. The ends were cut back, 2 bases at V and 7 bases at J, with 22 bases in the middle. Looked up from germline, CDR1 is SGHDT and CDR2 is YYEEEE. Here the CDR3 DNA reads TGTGCCAGCAGCTTAATCTTCGACGCAAACCCTGGGAATGAGCAGTTCTTC. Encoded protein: CASSLIFDANPGNEQFF.

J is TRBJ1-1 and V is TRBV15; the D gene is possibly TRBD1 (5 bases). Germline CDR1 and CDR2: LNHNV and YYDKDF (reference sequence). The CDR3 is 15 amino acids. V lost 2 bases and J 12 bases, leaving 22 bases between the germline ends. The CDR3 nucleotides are TGTGCCACCAGCAGACTCACAGGCCAAAACGGGGTATCTTTCTTT. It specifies CATSRLTGQNGVSFF.

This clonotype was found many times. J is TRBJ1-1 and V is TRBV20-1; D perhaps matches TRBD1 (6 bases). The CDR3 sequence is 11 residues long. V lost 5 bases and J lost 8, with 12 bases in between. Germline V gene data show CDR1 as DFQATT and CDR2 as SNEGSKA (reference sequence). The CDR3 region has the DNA TGCAGTGCTCCCCAGGGGCGAGAAGCTTTCTTT. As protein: CSAPQGREAFF.

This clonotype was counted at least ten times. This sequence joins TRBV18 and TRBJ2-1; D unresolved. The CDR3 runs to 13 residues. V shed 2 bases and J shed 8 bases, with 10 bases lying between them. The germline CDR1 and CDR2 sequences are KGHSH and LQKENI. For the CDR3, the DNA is TGTGCCAGCTCACCATCGGCCGGCGATGAGCAGTTCTTC. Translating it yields CASSPSAGDEQFF.

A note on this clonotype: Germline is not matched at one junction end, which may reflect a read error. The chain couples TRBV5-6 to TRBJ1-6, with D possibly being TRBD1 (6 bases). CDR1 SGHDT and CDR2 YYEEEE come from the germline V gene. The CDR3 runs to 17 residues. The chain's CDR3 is CASSLGGGYRDYSPLHF. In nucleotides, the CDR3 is TGTGCCAGCAGCTTGGGCGGCGGTTACAGGGACTATTCTCCCCTCCACTTT.

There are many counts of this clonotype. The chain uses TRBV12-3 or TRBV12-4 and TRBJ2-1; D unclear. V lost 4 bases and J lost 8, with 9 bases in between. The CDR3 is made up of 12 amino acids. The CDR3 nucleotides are TGTGCCAGCAGTTCGGGCCGTGATGAGCAGTTCTTC. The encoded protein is CASSSGRDEQFF.

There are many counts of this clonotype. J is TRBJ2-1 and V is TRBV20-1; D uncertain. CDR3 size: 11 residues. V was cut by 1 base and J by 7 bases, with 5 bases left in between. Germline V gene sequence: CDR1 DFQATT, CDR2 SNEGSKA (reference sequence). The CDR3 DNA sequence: TGCAGTGCTAGAGCGCTGAATGAGCAGTTCTTC. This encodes CSARALNEQFF.

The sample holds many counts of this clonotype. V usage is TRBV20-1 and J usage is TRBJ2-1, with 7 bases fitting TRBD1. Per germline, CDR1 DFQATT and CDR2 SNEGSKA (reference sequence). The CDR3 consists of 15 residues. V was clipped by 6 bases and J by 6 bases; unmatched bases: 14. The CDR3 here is CSAPLTGESVNEQFF. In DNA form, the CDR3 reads TGCAGTGCACCTTTAACAGGGGAGTCAGTCAATGAGCAGTTCTTC.

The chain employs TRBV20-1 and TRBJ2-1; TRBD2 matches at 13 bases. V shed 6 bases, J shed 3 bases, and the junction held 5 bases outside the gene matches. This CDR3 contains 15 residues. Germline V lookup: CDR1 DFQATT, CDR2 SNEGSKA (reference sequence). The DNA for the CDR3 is TGCAGTGCCTCGGGACTAGCGGGGAGCTACAATGAGCAGTTCTTC. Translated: CSASGLAGSYNEQFF.

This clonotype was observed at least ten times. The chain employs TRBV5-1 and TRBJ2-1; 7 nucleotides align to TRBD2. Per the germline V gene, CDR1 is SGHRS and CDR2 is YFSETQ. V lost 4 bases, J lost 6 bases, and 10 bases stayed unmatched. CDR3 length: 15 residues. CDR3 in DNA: TGCGCCAGCAGCCTGTCTAGCGGCTATTTCAATGAGCAGTTCTTC. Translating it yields CASSLSSGYFNEQFF.

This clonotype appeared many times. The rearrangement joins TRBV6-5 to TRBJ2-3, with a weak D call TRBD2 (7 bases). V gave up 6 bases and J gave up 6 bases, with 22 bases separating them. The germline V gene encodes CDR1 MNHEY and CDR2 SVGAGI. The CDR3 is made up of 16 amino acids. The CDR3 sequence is CASRPQQGGLFDTQYF. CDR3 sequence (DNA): TGTGCCAGCAGGCCGCAACAGGGAGGGTTATTCGATACGCAGTATTTT.

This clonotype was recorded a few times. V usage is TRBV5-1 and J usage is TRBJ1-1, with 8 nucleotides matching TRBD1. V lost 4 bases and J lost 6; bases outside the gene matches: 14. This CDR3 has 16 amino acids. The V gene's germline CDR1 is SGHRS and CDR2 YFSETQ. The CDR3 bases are TGCGCCAGCAGCCCCTTCGTATCCGGGACAGGACCTGAAGCTTTCTTT. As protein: CASSPFVSGTGPEAFF.

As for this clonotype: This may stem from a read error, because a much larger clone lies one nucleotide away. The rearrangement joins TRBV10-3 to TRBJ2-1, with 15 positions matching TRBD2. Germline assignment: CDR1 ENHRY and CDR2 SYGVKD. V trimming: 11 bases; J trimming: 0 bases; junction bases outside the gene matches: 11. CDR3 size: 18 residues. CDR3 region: CAPLRTSGGESSYNEQFF. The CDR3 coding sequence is TGTGCCCCCCTCCGGACTAGCGGGGGGGAAAGCTCCTACAATGAGCAGTTCTTC.

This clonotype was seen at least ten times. CDR3 sequence (DNA): TGTGCCAGCAGCTGGGGGTCCGATGAGCAGTTCTTC. Its protein is CASSWGSDEQFF. This rearrangement joins TRBV7-2 to TRBJ2-1; D tentatively reads TRBD1 or TRBD2 (5 bases each). The germline V gene encodes CDR1 SGHTA and CDR2 FQGNSA. The CDR3 runs to 12 residues. Between the trimmed V and J ends, which lost 4 bases and 8 bases, there was a span of 9 bases. Variable domain in full (rest from reference TRBV7-2 and TRBJ2-1): GAGVSQSPSNKVTEKGKDVELRCDPISGHTALYWYRQSLGQGLEFLIYFQGNSAPDKSGLPSDRFSAERTGGSVSTLTIQRTQQEDSAVYLCASSWGSDEQFFGPGTRLTVL.

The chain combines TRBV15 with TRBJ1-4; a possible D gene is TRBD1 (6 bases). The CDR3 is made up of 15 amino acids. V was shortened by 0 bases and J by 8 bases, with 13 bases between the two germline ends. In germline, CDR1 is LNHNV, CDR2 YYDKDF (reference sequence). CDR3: CATSRDEGESEKLFF. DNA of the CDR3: TGTGCCACCAGCAGAGATGAGGGGGAATCCGAAAAACTGTTTTTT.

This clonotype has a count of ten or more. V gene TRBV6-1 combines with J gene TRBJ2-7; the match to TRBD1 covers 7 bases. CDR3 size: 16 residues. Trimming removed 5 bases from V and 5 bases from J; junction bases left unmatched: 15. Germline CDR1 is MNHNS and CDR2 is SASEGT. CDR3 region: CASSPSSTGLTDEQYF. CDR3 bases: TGTGCCAGCAGTCCTAGTTCGACAGGGTTAACAGACGAGCAGTACTTC.